This T cell receptor (beta chain) is from a study of T-cell reconstitution after alpha-beta-depleted transplantation in children. Study-level points and caveats: Newly produced T cells mostly accounted for T-cell counts and diversity one year post-transplant. After transplant, high TCRbeta diversity at day 60 in some patients arose from surviving recipient T cells and thymic progenitors. Several hundred rapidly expanded clones from non-depleted graft cells reportedly supplied alpha-beta T cells about two months post-transplant.

Germline-derived CDR1 and CDR2 are MDHEN and SYDVKM. The CDR3 runs 16 residues. With V trimmed by 3 bases and J by 4 bases, 8 bases remained unmatched. Turning to this clonotype: Its antigen remains unknown.

Unique molecular identifiers were incorporated into the prepared TCRbeta library. In TCRdb, the PCR reads were re-called with MiXCR into one record per CDR3 protein. The sample has 450,000 to 550,000 distinct CDR3 sequences, 11% seen once. The material sequenced was PBMCs, mostly from graft donor cells, taken 180 days after TCRalphabeta/CD19-depleted stem cell transplant. The origin of this receptor is a female patient aged 2-10 years who had a stem cell transplant for aplastic anemia, so the T cells may come from the graft donor. This rearrangement joins TRBV28 to TRBJ2-4; 8 nucleotides line up with TRBD1. The CDR3 protein is CASSFRQGAPKNIQYF. The CDR3 nucleotides are TGTGCCAGCAGTTTTCGGCAGGGGGCCCCAAAAAACATTCAGTACTTC.